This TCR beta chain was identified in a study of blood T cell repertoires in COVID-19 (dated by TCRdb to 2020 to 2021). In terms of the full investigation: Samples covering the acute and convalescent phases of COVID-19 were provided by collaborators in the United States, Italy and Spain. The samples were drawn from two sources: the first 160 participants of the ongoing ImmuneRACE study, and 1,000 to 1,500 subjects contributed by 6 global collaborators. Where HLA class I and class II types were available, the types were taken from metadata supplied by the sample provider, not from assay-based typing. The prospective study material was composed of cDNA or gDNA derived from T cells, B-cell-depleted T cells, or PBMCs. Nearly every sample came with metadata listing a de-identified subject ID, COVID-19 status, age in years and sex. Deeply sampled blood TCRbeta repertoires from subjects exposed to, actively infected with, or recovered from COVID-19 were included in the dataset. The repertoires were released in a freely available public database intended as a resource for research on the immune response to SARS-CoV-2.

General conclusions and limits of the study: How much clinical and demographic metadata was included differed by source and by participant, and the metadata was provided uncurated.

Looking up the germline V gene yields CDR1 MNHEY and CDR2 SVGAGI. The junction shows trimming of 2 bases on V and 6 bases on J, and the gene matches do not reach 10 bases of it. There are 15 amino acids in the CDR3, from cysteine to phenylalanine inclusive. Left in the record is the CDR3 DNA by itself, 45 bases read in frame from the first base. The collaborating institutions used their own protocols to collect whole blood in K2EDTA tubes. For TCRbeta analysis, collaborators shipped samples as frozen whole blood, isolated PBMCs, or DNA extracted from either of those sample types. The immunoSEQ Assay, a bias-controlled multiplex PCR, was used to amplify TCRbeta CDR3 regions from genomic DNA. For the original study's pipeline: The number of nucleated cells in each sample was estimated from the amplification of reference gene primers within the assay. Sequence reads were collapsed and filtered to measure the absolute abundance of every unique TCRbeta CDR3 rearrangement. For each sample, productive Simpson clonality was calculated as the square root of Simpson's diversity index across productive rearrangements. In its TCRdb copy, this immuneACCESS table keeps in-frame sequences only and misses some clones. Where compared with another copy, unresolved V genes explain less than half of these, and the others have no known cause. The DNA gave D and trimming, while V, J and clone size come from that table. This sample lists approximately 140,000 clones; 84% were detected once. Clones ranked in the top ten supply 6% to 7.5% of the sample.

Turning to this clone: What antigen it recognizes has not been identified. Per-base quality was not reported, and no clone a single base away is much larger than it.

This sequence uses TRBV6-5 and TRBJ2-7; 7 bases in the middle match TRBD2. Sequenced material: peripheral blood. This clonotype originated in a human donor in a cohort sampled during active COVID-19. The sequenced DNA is TGTGCCAGCAGTTACCCCCCCGCGCTAGCGGTCGAGCAGTACTTC. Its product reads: CASSYPPALAVEQYF.